This TCR beta chain was found in a study of PD-1 blockade in classical Hodgkin lymphoma. Measured with immunoSEQ multiplex PCR; TCRdb has only the in-frame clones, and not every one. The sample has approximately 36,000 clones, about 70% seen once; the top ten hold roughly 13%. With no exception, relapse followed autologous stem cell transplantation in all patients, and brentuximab vedotin exposure varied. Overall study findings and caveats: Relapsed/refractory patients reportedly had lower baseline diversity than newly diagnosed patients.

This CDR3 is built from 15 residues. Germline CDR1 SNHLY, CDR2 FYNNEI. Trimming took 4 bases from V and 3 from J; bases not matched to a gene: 6. About this clone: Its specificity is unknown.

The specimen comprised peripheral blood mononuclear cells (PBMCs), sampled before the second cycle of nivolumab. This TCR derives from a human donor with classical Hodgkin lymphoma. V usage is TRBV2 and J usage is TRBJ2-3, with 8 bases identical to TRBD2. The CDR3 region has the DNA TGTGCCAGCAGTGTCTCTAGCGGGTTGACAGATACGCAGTATTTT. Its protein is CASSVSSGLTDTQYF.